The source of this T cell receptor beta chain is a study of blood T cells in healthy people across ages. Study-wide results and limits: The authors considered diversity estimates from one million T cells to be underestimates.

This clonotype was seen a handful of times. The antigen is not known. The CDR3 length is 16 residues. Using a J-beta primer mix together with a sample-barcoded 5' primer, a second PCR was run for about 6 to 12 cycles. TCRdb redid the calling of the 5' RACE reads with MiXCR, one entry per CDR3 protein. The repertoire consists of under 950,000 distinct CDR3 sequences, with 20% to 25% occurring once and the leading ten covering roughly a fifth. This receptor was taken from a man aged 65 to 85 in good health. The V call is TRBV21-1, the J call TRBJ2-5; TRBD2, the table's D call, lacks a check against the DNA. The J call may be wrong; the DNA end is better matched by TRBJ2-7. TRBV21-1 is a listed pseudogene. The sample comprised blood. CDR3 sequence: CASSNVAGSLSYEQYV. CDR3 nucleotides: TGTGCCAGCAGCAACGTAGCGGGAAGCCTCTCCTACGAGCAGTACGTC.